Included here is one T cell receptor beta chain sequence, with context. These data are taken from a study of control samples from healthy donors and cancer patients. TCRdb's copy holds only in-frame clones and misses some; the assay was immunoSEQ multiplex PCR. This table has 17,000 or so clones, 85% to 90% appearing once. This receptor was identified in a man in his 60s with head and neck cancer. Sequenced sample: PBMCs.

The CDR3 region is CASSQGTLLGAFF. CDR3 nucleotide sequence: TGTGCCAGCAGCCAAGGTACGCTTCTAGGGGCTTTCTTT. The rearrangement links TRBV3-1 (or the pseudogene TRBV3-2) to TRBJ1-1; D not certain. V lost 1 base, J lost 11 bases, and 14 bases lay in between. The CDR3 covers 13 residues. Germline V gene lookup returns CDR1 LGHDT and CDR2 YNNKEL (reference sequence).